This T cell receptor beta chain stems from a study of breast tumors, draining lymph nodes, adjacent tissues. Germline lookup yields CDR1 SEHNR and CDR2 FQNEAQ (reference sequence). Losses at the gene ends were 2 bases for V and 5 bases for J; bases not matched to a gene: 5. CDR3 size: 14 residues. TCRdb itself ran the multiplex PCR reads through MiXCR, one entry per CDR3 protein. The table includes 15,000 to 20,000 distinct CDR3 sequences, about two thirds detected once. The sequencing input was tumor-adjacent breast tissue. This sequence originates from a female donor with breast cancer. Some clones in this sample may be carry-over from other donors' samples. The chain is built from TRBV7-9 and TRBJ2-7, with 8 nucleotides matching TRBD1. The CDR3 DNA is TGTGCCAGCAGCTTAATGCAGGGGGCCCACGAGCAGTACTTC. Translated, it gives CASSLMQGAHEQYF.